The TCR beta chain described here comes from a study of cytomegalovirus exposure and HLA in healthy donors. Study-wide results and caveats: Cytomegalovirus status was reportedly diagnosed by the classifier with high sensitivity and specificity. The availability of immune exposure information extended only to CMV serostatus.

The study ran its PCR with 60 Vbeta and 13 Jbeta primers. The method was immunoSEQ multiplex PCR; TCRdb's version includes in-frame clones alone and lacks a portion of them. Of under 200,000 clones in the sample, around 83% were seen once. Notes on this clone: Its cognate antigen is unknown.

Germline V gene lookup returns CDR1 SGDLS and CDR2 YYNGEE. Deletions cut 7 bases from V and 5 bases from J, with 12 bases between. The CDR3 sequence is 12 residues long. Sequenced: PBMCs. This chain joins TRBV9 and TRBJ2-5; D possibly corresponds to TRBD2 (5 bases). This clonotype originated in a middle-aged man in good health and CMV-seropositive. CDR3 bases: TGTGCCAGCGGTTTGGCGGGCGAGACCCAGTACTTC. Translated, it gives CASGLAGETQYF.